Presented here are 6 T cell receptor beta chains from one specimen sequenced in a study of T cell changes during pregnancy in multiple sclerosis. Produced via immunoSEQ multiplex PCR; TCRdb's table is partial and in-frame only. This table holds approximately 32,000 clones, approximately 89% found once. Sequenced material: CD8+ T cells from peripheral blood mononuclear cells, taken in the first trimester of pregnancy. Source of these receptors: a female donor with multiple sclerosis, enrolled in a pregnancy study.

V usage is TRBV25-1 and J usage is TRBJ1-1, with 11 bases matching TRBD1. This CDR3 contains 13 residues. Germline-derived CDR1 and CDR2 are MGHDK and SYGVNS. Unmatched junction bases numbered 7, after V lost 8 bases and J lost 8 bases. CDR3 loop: CASGGQGASEAFF. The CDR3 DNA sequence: TGTGCCAGCGGAGGACAGGGGGCGTCGGAAGCTTTCTTT.

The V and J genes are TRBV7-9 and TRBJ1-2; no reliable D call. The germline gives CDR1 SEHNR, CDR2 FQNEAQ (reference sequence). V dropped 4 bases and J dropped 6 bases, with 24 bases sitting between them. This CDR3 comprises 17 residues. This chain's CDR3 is CASSSLTEFTTRNGYTF. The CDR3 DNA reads TGTGCCAGCAGCTCACTAACCGAATTCACGACCCGGAATGGCTACACCTTC.

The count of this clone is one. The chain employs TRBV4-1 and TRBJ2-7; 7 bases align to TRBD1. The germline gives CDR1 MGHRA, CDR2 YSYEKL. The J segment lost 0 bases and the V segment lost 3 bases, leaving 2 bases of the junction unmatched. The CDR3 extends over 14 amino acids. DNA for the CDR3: TGCGCCAGCAGCCAGACAGGGAGCTCCTACGAGCAGTACTTC. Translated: CASSQTGSSYEQYF.

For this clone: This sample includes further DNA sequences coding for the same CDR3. CDR3 coding DNA: TGTGCCAGCAGCTTGACCGGACAGGGGAAGTACGAGCAGTACTTC. Translated, it gives CASSLTGQGKYEQYF. This chain connects TRBV13 to TRBJ2-7; 9 bases match TRBD1. CDR1 and CDR2 from the germline V gene are PRHDT and FYEKMQ (reference sequence). V trimming: 3 bases; J trimming: 4 bases; junction bases outside the gene matches: 7. The CDR3 is 15 amino acids. Variable domain in full (rest from reference TRBV13 and TRBJ2-7): AAGVIQSPRHLIKEKRETATLKCYPIPRHDTVYWYQQGPGQDPQFLISFYEKMQSDKGSIPDRFSAQQFSDYHSELNMSSLELGDSALYFCASSLTGQGKYEQYFGPGTRLTVT.

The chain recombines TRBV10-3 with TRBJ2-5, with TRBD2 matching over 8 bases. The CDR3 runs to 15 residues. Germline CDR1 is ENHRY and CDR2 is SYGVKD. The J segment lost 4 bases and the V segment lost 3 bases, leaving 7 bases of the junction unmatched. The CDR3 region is CAISDGTSTLETQYF. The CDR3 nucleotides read TGTGCCATCAGTGACGGGACTAGTACCCTAGAGACCCAGTACTTC.

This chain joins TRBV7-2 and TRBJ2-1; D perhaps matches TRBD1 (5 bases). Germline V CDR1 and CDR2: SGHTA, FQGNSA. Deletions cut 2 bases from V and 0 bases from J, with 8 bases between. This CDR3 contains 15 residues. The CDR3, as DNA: TGTGCCAGCAGCTTACAGACAGTCTCCTACAATGAGCAGTTCTTC. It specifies CASSLQTVSYNEQFF.